These 27 T cell receptor beta chains share one sample of origin, sequenced in a study of cytomegalovirus exposure and HLA in healthy donors. PCR amplification relied on 60 Vbeta primers (plus 13 Jbeta primers). Measured with immunoSEQ multiplex PCR; TCRdb has only the in-frame clones, and not every one. The sample carries over 75,000 clones, around 9.6% recorded once. The sample taken for sequencing was PBMCs. The receptors come from a man aged 45-60 years in good health and CMV-seropositive.

The chain is built from TRBV7-9 and TRBJ1-6; possibly TRBD1 for D (6 bases). The germline gives CDR1 SEHNR, CDR2 FQNEAQ (reference sequence). This CDR3 comprises 14 residues. Trimming removed 1 base at V and 6 bases at J, with 7 bases between. The DNA of the CDR3 is TGTGCCAGCAGCTTAGAGGGGGTTAATTCACCCCTCCACTTT. Translating it yields CASSLEGVNSPLHF.

There are a few counts of this clone. The CDR3 DNA is TGCAGTGCTTCCTCGCCTAGCGAGCAGTTCTTC. Its protein product is CSASSPSEQFF. The chain carries TRBV20-1 and TRBJ2-1; a weak D match, TRBD2 (5 bases). Trimming cost V 5 bases and J 10 bases, with 12 bases left between them. The CDR3 runs to 11 residues. Germline CDR1 DFQATT, CDR2 SNEGSKA (reference sequence).

The chain is built from TRBV18 and TRBJ2-7; no clear D. V was shortened by 6 bases and J by 3 bases, with 12 bases between the two germline ends. The CDR3 loop spans 13 amino acids. Germline CDR1 reads KGHSH; CDR2 reads LQKENI. In nucleotides, the CDR3 is TGTGCCAGCTCCCGCGCGCTAGACTACGAGCAGTACTTC. It yields the protein CASSRALDYEQYF.

The rearrangement links TRBV5-4 to TRBJ2-4; tentatively, D is TRBD1 (6 bases). Per the germline V gene, CDR1 is SGHNT and CDR2 is YYREEE (reference sequence). Trimming pared 1 base from V and 1 base from J, leaving 9 bases between. CDR3 size: 15 residues. The CDR3 region is CASSLRGKAKNIQYF. The CDR3 DNA is TGTGCCAGCAGCTTGAGGGGGAAGGCCAAAAACATTCAGTACTTC.

The rearrangement links TRBV5-8 to TRBJ2-7; TRBD2 agrees at 7 bases. The CDR3 length is 15 residues. The V gene end was trimmed by 0 bases and the J gene end by 2 bases; junction bases not matched to a gene: 5. Germline V gene lookup returns CDR1 SGHTS and CDR2 YDEGEE. In DNA form, the CDR3 reads TGTGCCAGCAGCTTGGGGGAGGGCACTACCTACGAGCAGTACTTC. Its protein is CASSLGEGTTYEQYF.

This clone was recorded a few times. This rearrangement joins TRBV5-4 to TRBJ2-1, with 8 positions matching TRBD2. V lost 3 bases to trimming and J lost 5 bases; unmatched junction nucleotides: 13. Germline V CDR1 and CDR2: SGHNT, YYREEE (reference sequence). The CDR3 consists of 17 residues. CDR3 loop: CASSSGTRAVRHNEQFF. DNA for the CDR3: TGTGCCAGCAGCTCCGGGACTAGGGCAGTACGTCACAATGAGCAGTTCTTC.

V usage is TRBV19 and J usage is TRBJ1-2, with unresolved D. From germline, CDR1 is LNHDA and CDR2 SQIVND (reference sequence). V was cut by 0 bases and J by 3 bases, with 11 bases left in between. This CDR3 has 15 residues. The CDR3 spells CASSIDQGGYYGYTF. In DNA form, the CDR3 reads TGTGCCAGTAGTATAGATCAAGGCGGCTACTATGGCTACACCTTC.

The J gene is TRBJ2-7, the V gene TRBV7-6, with D perhaps TRBD1 (5 bases). V lost 5 bases and J lost 5, with 10 bases in between. The CDR3 has 12 amino acids. Germline CDR1 SGHVS, CDR2 FNYEAQ. CDR3 sequence (DNA): TGTGCCAGCAGCCACGACAGCCACGAGCAGTACTTC. Its protein product is CASSHDSHEQYF.

This clone has just a few counts. V and J are TRBV5-5 and TRBJ2-1, with 8 bases identical to TRBD1. The ends lost 1 base at V and 15 bases at J; junction bases unmatched: 12. The CDR3 has 14 amino acids. Per the germline V gene, CDR1 is SGHKS and CDR2 is YYEKEE (reference sequence). CDR3 amino acids: CASSLLGQGSPRFF. The CDR3 DNA reads TGTGCCAGCAGCTTGCTAGGACAGGGATCGCCGAGGTTCTTC.

In this sample, this clone turned up a few times. This chain connects TRBV7-9 to TRBJ2-1; a weak D match, TRBD1 (7 bases). V dropped 2 bases and J dropped 4 bases, with 18 bases sitting between them. The CDR3 contains 17 residues. Germline lookup yields CDR1 SEHNR and CDR2 FQNEAQ (reference sequence). The CDR3 protein is CASSLPTGTGTYNEQFF. The CDR3 nucleotides read TGTGCCAGCAGCTTACCGACAGGGACCGGGACTTACAATGAGCAGTTCTTC.

This clone has more than one count but fewer than ten. The chain has TRBV11-1 and TRBJ2-2, with a weak D call TRBD2 (6 bases). V was trimmed by 4 bases and J by 6 bases, leaving 18 bases between them. The CDR3 totals 16 residues. CDR1 SGHAT and CDR2 FQDESV come from the germline V gene (reference sequence). DNA for the CDR3: TGTGCCAGCAGCTCCCGACCGGAAAGGAGGGCCGGGGAGCTGTTTTTT. It encodes CASSSRPERRAGELFF.

This clone was seen only a few times. V and J are TRBV9 and TRBJ2-2; 7 bases line up with TRBD1. The germline CDR1 and CDR2 sequences are SGDLS and YYNGEE. This CDR3 region has 13 residues. Trimming removed 7 bases from V and 7 bases from J; junction bases left unmatched: 7. The CDR3 is CASSHSGGGELFF. The CDR3 DNA sequence: TGTGCCAGCTCCCATTCAGGGGGCGGGGAGCTGTTTTTT.

The chain joins TRBV21-1 to TRBJ2-1; the D call of TRBD1 is as the table states it, not checked on the DNA. TRBV21-1 is labeled a pseudogene. The length of the CDR3 is 14 residues. The DNA for the CDR3 is TGTGCCAGCAGCTACCGGACAGCTTACAATGAGCAGTTCTTC. As protein: CASSYRTAYNEQFF.

A word on this clone: Additional DNA sequences in this sample encode the identical CDR3. The genes are TRBV7-9 and TRBJ2-7; no clear D. CDR1 and CDR2 from the germline V gene are SEHNR and FQNEAQ (reference sequence). Trimming took off 1 base at V and 3 bases at J, with 4 bases between the two ends. The CDR3 extends over 12 amino acids. Here the CDR3 DNA reads TGTGCCAGCAGCTTAGAACTCTACGAGCAGTACTTC. The encoded protein is CASSLELYEQYF.

The V and J genes are TRBV18 and TRBJ2-2; 9 nucleotides align to TRBD1. The germline V gene has CDR1 KGHSH and CDR2 LQKENI. J gave up 4 bases and V 5 bases, and 8 bases lay outside the gene matches. The CDR3 loop spans 16 amino acids. The CDR3 here is CASSGDRAHLTGELFF. In DNA form, the CDR3 reads TGTGCCAGCTCAGGGGACAGGGCGCACCTCACCGGGGAGCTGTTTTTT.

This rearrangement joins TRBV6-7 to TRBJ2-7, with D perhaps matching TRBD2 (5 bases). TRBV6-7 carries the ORF label, with uncertain function. Trimming took 7 bases from V and 0 from J, leaving 10 bases between them. The CDR3 is 13 amino acids. In DNA, the CDR3 is TGTGCCAGCACCCCCCGGGACTCCTACGAGCAGTACTTC. Residues: CASTPRDSYEQYF.

CDR3 in amino acids: CASSYPAGSTDTQYF. The CDR3 DNA follows: TGCGCCAGCAGCTACCCAGCGGGGAGCACAGATACGCAGTATTTT. The chain links TRBV5-1 to TRBJ2-3, with TRBD2 matching over 7 bases. V dropped 3 bases and J dropped 0; count of bases not matched to a gene: 4. Germline V gene lookup returns CDR1 SGHRS and CDR2 YFSETQ. The CDR3 is 15 amino acids.

This chain links TRBV27 with TRBJ1-6; 7 bases align to TRBD1. The ends lost 3 bases at V and 1 base at J; junction bases unmatched: 6. Germline V CDR1 and CDR2: MNHEY, SMNVEV (reference sequence). This CDR3 region has 17 residues. CDR3 region: CASSLTQGVSYNSPLHF. The CDR3 region has the DNA TGTGCCAGCAGTTTGACTCAGGGGGTGTCCTATAATTCACCCCTCCACTTT.

This clone has a handful of counts. The chain employs TRBV6-5 and TRBJ2-1, with TRBD1 matching 10 bases. V shed 6 bases and J 6 bases; nucleotides not matched to a gene: 5. This CDR3 has 14 residues. The germline CDR1 and CDR2 sequences are MNHEY and SVGAGI. The CDR3: CASSDRGRSNEQFF. The DNA for the CDR3 is TGTGCCAGCAGCGACAGGGGGCGGTCCAATGAGCAGTTCTTC.

This chain links TRBV4-2 with TRBJ1-2; no reliable D call. This CDR3 comprises 14 residues. The germline gives CDR1 LGHNA, CDR2 YNFKEQ. V dropped 4 bases and J dropped 7 bases, with 16 bases sitting between them. CDR3 region: CASSPRTAIVGYTF. The CDR3 DNA is TGTGCCAGCAGCCCCCGAACAGCCATAGTTGGCTACACCTTC.

This clone was counted only a few times. This chain connects TRBV28 to TRBJ2-1; 7 bases are a match to TRBD2. Looked up from germline, CDR1 is MDHEN and CDR2 is SYDVKM. J was trimmed by 2 bases and V by 10 bases; bases with no gene match: 11. This CDR3 contains 15 residues. The CDR3 reads CATTVSGITYNEQFF. CDR3 nucleotide sequence: TGTGCCACCACGGTCAGCGGGATAACCTACAATGAGCAGTTCTTC.

The chain uses TRBV14 and TRBJ2-1; TRBD2 matches 7 bases. The length of the CDR3 is 15 residues. J was trimmed by 8 bases and V by 1 base; bases with no gene match: 8. Germline CDR1 is SGHDN and CDR2 is FVKESK. CDR3 DNA: TGTGCCAGCAGCCAAGCCCTACTAGCGTCCTATGAGCAGTTCTTC. Translation: CASSQALLASYEQFF.

This chain joins TRBV30 and TRBJ2-7; D is unclear. V gave up 5 bases and J gave up 2 bases, with 10 bases separating them. Germline V gene lookup returns CDR1 GTSNPN and CDR2 SVGIG (reference sequence). The CDR3 is made up of 12 amino acids. The CDR3 is CAWAKQPYEQYF. CDR3 nucleotide sequence: TGTGCCTGGGCAAAACAGCCCTACGAGCAGTACTTC. Looking up the rest from reference TRBV30 and TRBJ2-7 gives the full variable domain: SQTIHQWPATLVQPVGSPLSLECTVEGTSNPNLYWYRQAAGRGLQLLFYSVGIGQISSEVPQNLSASRPQDRQFILSSKKLLLSDSGFYLCAWAKQPYEQYFGPGTRLTVT.

This clone has just a few counts. The V and J genes are TRBV29-1 and TRBJ2-5, with 7 bases identical to TRBD2. Germline V gene lookup returns CDR1 SQVTM and CDR2 ANQGSEA. The J segment lost 3 bases and the V segment lost 8 bases, leaving 6 bases of the junction unmatched. CDR3 length: 12 amino acids. CDR3 sequence: CSTQAGEETQYF. Here the CDR3 DNA reads TGCAGCACTCAGGCGGGGGAAGAGACCCAGTACTTC.

This clone was counted a few times. The chain links TRBV30 to TRBJ2-1; possible D gene TRBD1, 5 bases. Germline CDR1 is GTSNPN and CDR2 is SVGIG (reference sequence). CDR3 length: 14 amino acids. Trimming took 2 bases from V and 8 from J, leaving 16 bases between them. The CDR3: CAWSRFGQGDEQFF. The CDR3 DNA sequence: TGTGCCTGGAGTCGATTCGGGCAGGGCGATGAGCAGTTCTTC.

The rearrangement uses TRBV19 and TRBJ2-3; 15 bases fit TRBD2. Germline values: CDR1 LNHDA, CDR2 SQIVND (reference sequence). The CDR3 is 18 residues long. J gave up 0 bases and V 6 bases, and 7 bases lay outside the gene matches. CDR3 protein: CASRTPGTSGRSTDTQYF. The CDR3 bases are TGTGCCAGTAGGACCCCCGGGACTAGCGGGAGGAGCACAGATACGCAGTATTTT.

This clone was counted only a few times. V usage is TRBV27 and J usage is TRBJ2-7, with 14 nucleotides matching TRBD2. Germline-derived CDR1 and CDR2 are MNHEY and SMNVEV (reference sequence). The V and J ends lost 6 bases and 1 base, in that order; junction bases with no gene match: 5. CDR3 length: 16 residues. DNA of the CDR3: TGTGCCAGCAGAACGACTAGCGGGAGGGGATCCTACGAGCAGTACTTC. Its translation: CASRTTSGRGSYEQYF.